The 16 T cell receptor beta chains below were found in one sample sequenced in a study of blood T cell repertoires in COVID-19. Profiling relied on immunoSEQ multiplex PCR, and the TCRdb table lists in-frame clones only, not all of them. The table records roughly 250,000 clones, 82% of them present only once. The sequencing input was peripheral blood. Every receptor here comes from a woman in her fifties or sixties with active or convalescent COVID-19.

The rearrangement uses TRBV7-9 and TRBJ2-1, with 7 nucleotides matching TRBD2. This CDR3 has 15 amino acids. Trimming cost V 5 bases and J 3 bases; bases outside gene matches: 7. CDR1 SEHNR and CDR2 FQNEAQ come from the germline V gene (reference sequence). The CDR3 DNA reads as TGTGCCAGCAGCCCAGGACTAGGGCACTACAATGAGCAGTTCTTC. The encoded protein is CASSPGLGHYNEQFF.

This clone was counted at least ten times. This specimen includes other DNA sequences encoding the same CDR3. The V gene is TRBV6-2 or TRBV6-3, the J gene TRBJ2-7, with 10 bases that match TRBD1. V shed 0 bases, J shed 4 bases, and the junction held 3 bases outside the gene matches. Germline-derived CDR1 and CDR2 are MNHEY and SVGEGT. The CDR3 loop spans 15 amino acids. In nucleotides, the CDR3 is TGTGCCAGCAGTTACTCCCGGGACAGGGGATACGAGCAGTACTTC. Translated, it gives CASSYSRDRGYEQYF.

The CDR3 DNA sequence: TGTGCCAGCAGCCCCTCCCGGGACAGGGGAGCTTTCTTT. Its protein product is CASSPSRDRGAFF. The V call is TRBV3-1 (or the pseudogene TRBV3-2), the J call TRBJ1-1; 10 bases agree with TRBD1. This CDR3 spans 13 amino acids. Trimming took 4 bases from V and 10 from J; bases not matched to a gene: 6. Germline assignment: CDR1 LGHDT and CDR2 YNNKEL (reference sequence).

Comments on this clone: The identical CDR3 is also encoded by other nucleotide sequences in the sample. CDR3 loop: CASSGRESNQPQHF. CDR3 DNA sequence: TGTGCCAGTAGCGGCAGGGAAAGCAATCAGCCCCAGCATTTT. This rearrangement joins TRBV19 to TRBJ1-5; TRBD1 is a possible D gene (5 bases). This CDR3 has 14 amino acids. V gave up 6 bases and J gave up 1 base, with 10 bases separating them. CDR1 is LNHDA, CDR2 SQIVND, per germline (reference sequence).

The chain uses TRBV30 and TRBJ1-1; 7 positions match TRBD1. The germline CDR1 and CDR2 sequences are GTSNPN and SVGIG (reference sequence). V lost 0 bases to trimming and J lost 10 bases; unmatched junction nucleotides: 5. CDR3 size: 12 residues. DNA for the CDR3: TGTGCCTGGAGTGTAAAGGGGGCAAGAGCTTTCTTT. Translation: CAWSVKGARAFF.

The CDR3 coding sequence is TGCAGTGCTAGTCCTCTTCGGGGGACAGCCGAGTCACCCCTCCACTTT. Its translation is CSASPLRGTAESPLHF. The chain joins TRBV20-1 to TRBJ1-6, with 7 bases fitting TRBD1. Germline CDR1 reads DFQATT; CDR2 reads SNEGSKA (reference sequence). With V trimmed by 3 bases and J by 10 bases, 15 bases remained unmatched. This CDR3 is 16 amino acids long.

This chain joins TRBV19 and TRBJ1-3; perhaps TRBD1 as D (5 bases). Germline assignment: CDR1 LNHDA and CDR2 SQIVND (reference sequence). V was pared by 3 bases and J by 4 bases, with 10 bases between. The CDR3 is 14 amino acids. The CDR3 loop reads CASSIGGDGNTIYF. CDR3 DNA sequence: TGTGCCAGTAGTATCGGGGGAGACGGAAACACCATATATTTT.

The chain links TRBV6-5 to TRBJ2-3; D call uncertain. The germline V gene has CDR1 MNHEY and CDR2 SVGAGI. Between the trimmed V and J ends, which lost 6 bases and 2 bases, there was a span of 15 bases. CDR3 length: 15 residues. CDR3 in amino acids: CASRPQRAYTDTQYF. Here the CDR3 DNA reads TGTGCCAGCAGACCCCAAAGAGCTTACACAGATACGCAGTATTTT.

CDR3 nucleotide sequence: TGTGCCAGCAGCCCCGCCGACAGAGAAGGGGAGACCCAGTACTTC. It yields the protein CASSPADREGETQYF. This chain connects TRBV7-6 to TRBJ2-5, with D possibly TRBD1 on 5 matching bases. The CDR3 consists of 15 residues. In germline, CDR1 is SGHVS, CDR2 FNYEAQ. The V end was cut by 5 bases, the J end by 5 bases, with 18 bases between.

This chain uses TRBV19 with TRBJ1-5, with D perhaps TRBD1 (6 bases). From germline, CDR1 is LNHDA and CDR2 SQIVND (reference sequence). The CDR3 totals 14 residues. The V end was cut by 3 bases, the J end by 6 bases, with 12 bases between. CDR3 protein: CASSINRVAQPQHF. The CDR3 nucleotides read TGTGCCAGTAGTATCAACAGGGTCGCTCAGCCCCAGCATTTT.

The V gene is TRBV5-4, the J gene TRBJ2-7; TRBD1 matches at 7 bases. The CDR3 has 14 residues. The trim removed 4 bases at V and 2 bases at J, leaving 6 bases unmatched. Germline V lookup: CDR1 SGHNT, CDR2 YYREEE (reference sequence). Here the CDR3 reads CASSLGQATYEQYF. In nucleotides, the CDR3 is TGTGCCAGCAGCCTCGGACAGGCGACCTACGAGCAGTACTTC.

This chain joins TRBV6-5 and TRBJ2-4; 7 bases fit TRBD2. Per the germline V gene, CDR1 is MNHEY and CDR2 is SVGAGI. Germline trimming cut 7 bases from V and 3 bases from J; bases unmatched to any gene: 9. CDR3 length: 15 amino acids. The CDR3 coding sequence is TGTGCCAGCACCCCGGCGGGGGAAGGCAAAAACATTCAGTACTTC. Its protein is CASTPAGEGKNIQYF.

The V and J genes are TRBV6-5 and TRBJ2-3; the D gene is possibly TRBD2 (5 bases). The germline V gene has CDR1 MNHEY and CDR2 SVGAGI. The ends were cut back, 2 bases at V and 2 bases at J, with 11 bases in the middle. The CDR3 covers 15 residues. CDR3 DNA: TGTGCCAGCAGTTACCAGAGGGCAGTCACAGATACGCAGTATTTT. The encoded protein is CASSYQRAVTDTQYF.

V gene TRBV14 combines with J gene TRBJ2-2; TRBD1 matches 11 bases. V lost 10 bases to trimming and J lost 4 bases; unmatched junction nucleotides: 8. The V gene's germline CDR1 is SGHDN and CDR2 FVKESK. The CDR3 runs 15 residues. CDR3 DNA sequence: TGTGCCACCTCAGGACAGGGGGCCTCCACCGGGGAGCTGTTTTTT. Protein product: CATSGQGASTGELFF.

This chain joins TRBV19 and TRBJ1-5; tentative D call: TRBD1 (6 bases). The germline V gene encodes CDR1 LNHDA and CDR2 SQIVND (reference sequence). The CDR3 spans 14 residues. V lost 8 bases and J lost 3, with 14 bases in between. The CDR3 sequence is CASGYREINQPQHF. As DNA, the CDR3 is TGTGCCAGTGGGTACAGGGAAATCAATCAGCCCCAGCATTTT.

This chain links TRBV3-1 (or the pseudogene TRBV3-2) with TRBJ1-5; D gene ambiguous. Trimming pared 0 bases from V and 3 bases from J, leaving 9 bases between. Germline loops: CDR1 LGHDT, CDR2 YNNKEL (reference sequence). This CDR3 is 15 amino acids long. CDR3 in amino acids: CASSQDTTLNQPQHF. In nucleotides, the CDR3 is TGTGCCAGCAGCCAAGATACGACTCTCAATCAGCCCCAGCATTTT.